This T cell receptor (beta chain) was captured by sequencing in a study of T cell responses to AZD1222 COVID-19 vaccine. Only in-frame clones appear in the TCRdb table, and some are missing; sequencing was by immunoSEQ multiplex PCR. This sample has tens of thousands of clones, with 80% found just once. V gave up 3 bases and J gave up 10 bases, with 16 bases separating them. CDR1 and CDR2 from the germline V gene are SNHLY and FYNNEI. There are 15 residues in the CDR3. This sequence was found in an adult in good health. V usage is TRBV2 and J usage is TRBJ1-6; D unclear. This specimen consisted of peripheral blood, obtained on day 0 of AZD1222 vaccination. The CDR3 bases are TGTGCCAGCAGTGACAACCTCGGGGAGGTGTCACCCCTCCACTTT. This translates into CASSDNLGEVSPLHF.